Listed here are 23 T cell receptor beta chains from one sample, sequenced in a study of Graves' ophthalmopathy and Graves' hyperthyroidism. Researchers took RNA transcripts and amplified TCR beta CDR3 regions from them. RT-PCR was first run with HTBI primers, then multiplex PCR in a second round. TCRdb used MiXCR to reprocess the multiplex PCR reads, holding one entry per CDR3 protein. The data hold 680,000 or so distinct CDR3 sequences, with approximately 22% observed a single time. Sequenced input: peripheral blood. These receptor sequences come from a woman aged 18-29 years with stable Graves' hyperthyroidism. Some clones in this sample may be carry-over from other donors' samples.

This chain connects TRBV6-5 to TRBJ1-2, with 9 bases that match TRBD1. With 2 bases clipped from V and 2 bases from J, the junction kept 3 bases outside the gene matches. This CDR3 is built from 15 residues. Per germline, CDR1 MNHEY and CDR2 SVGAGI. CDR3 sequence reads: CASSYPGTGNYGYTF. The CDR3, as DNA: TGTGCCAGCAGTTACCCTGGGACAGGGAACTATGGCTACACCTTC.

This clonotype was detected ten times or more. The CDR3 DNA is TGTGCCAGCAGTTTGGGTCGGGCCGGGACAGGGGACACCGGGGAGCTGTTTTTT. Translated: CASSLGRAGTGDTGELFF. J is TRBJ2-2 and V is TRBV12-3 or TRBV12-4; 10 nucleotides match TRBD1. Unmatched junction bases numbered 10, after V lost 3 bases and J lost 3 bases. CDR3 length: 18 residues.

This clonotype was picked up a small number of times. CDR3 DNA: TGTGCAACGGGGGAGCTGTTTTTT. Its translation is CATGELFF. The chain joins TRBV5-8 to TRBJ2-2, with D uncertain. This CDR3 has 8 amino acids. CDR1 is SGHTS and CDR2 is YDEGEE in the germline V gene.

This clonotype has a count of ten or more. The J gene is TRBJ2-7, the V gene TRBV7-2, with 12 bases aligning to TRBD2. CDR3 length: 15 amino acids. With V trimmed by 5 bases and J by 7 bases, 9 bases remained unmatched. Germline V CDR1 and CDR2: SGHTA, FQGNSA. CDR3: CASSRTSGARGEQYF. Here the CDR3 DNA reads TGTGCCAGCAGCCGGACTAGCGGGGCGAGGGGGGAGCAGTACTTC.

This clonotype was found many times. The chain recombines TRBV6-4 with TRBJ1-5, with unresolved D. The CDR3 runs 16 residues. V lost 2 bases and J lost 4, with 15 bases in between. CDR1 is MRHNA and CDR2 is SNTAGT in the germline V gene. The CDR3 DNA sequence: TGTGCCAGCAGTGACAGGGAATTTCGTATGAATCAGCCCCAGCATTTT. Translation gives CASSDREFRMNQPQHF.

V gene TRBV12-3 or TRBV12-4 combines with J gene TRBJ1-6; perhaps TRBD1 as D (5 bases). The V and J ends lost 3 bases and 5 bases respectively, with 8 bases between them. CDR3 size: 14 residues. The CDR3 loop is CASSLNRNNSPLHF. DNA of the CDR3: TGTGCCAGCAGTTTGAACAGGAATAATTCACCCCTCCACTTT.

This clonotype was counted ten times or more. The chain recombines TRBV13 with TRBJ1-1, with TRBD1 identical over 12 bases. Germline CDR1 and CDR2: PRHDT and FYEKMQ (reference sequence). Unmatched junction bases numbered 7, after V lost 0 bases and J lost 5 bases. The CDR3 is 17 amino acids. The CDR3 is CASSLGWDRGQGTEAFF. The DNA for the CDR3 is TGTGCCAGCAGCTTAGGGTGGGACAGGGGGCAAGGGACTGAAGCTTTCTTT.

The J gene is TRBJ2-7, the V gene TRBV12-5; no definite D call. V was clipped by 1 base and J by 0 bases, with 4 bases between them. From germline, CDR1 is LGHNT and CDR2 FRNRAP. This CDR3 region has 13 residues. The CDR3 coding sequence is TGTGCTAGTGGTTTGGACTTCTCCTACGAGCAGTACTTC. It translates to CASGLDFSYEQYF.

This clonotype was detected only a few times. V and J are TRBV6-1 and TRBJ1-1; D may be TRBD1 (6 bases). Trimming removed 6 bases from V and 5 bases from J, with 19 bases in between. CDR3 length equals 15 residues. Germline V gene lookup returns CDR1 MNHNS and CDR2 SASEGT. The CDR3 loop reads CASSPTSGGRTEAFF. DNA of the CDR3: TGTGCCAGCAGCCCGACCTCTGGGGGGCGAACTGAAGCTTTCTTT.

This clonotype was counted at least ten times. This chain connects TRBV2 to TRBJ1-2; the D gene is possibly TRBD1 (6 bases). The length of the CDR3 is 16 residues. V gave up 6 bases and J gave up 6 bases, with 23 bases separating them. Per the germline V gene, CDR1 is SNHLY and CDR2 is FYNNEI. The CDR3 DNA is TGTGCCAGCAGCGGACGGGGGGGGGCGAGGCGTAATGGCTACACCTTC. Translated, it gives CASSGRGGARRNGYTF. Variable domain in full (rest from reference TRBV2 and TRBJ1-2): EPEVTQTPSHQVTQMGQEVILRCVPISNHLYFYWYRQILGQKVEFLVSFYNNEISEKSEIFDDQFSVERPDGSNFTLKIRSTKLEDSAMYFCASSGRGGARRNGYTFGSGTRLTVV.

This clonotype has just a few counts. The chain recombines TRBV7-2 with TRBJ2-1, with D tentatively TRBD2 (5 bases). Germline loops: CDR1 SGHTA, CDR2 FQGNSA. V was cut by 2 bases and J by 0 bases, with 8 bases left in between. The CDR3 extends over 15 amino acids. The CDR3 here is CASSLRTSSYNEQFF. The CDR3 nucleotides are TGTGCCAGCAGCTTACGGACTTCCTCCTACAATGAGCAGTTCTTC. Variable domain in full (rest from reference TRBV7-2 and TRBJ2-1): GAGVSQSPSNKVTEKGKDVELRCDPISGHTALYWYRQSLGQGLEFLIYFQGNSAPDKSGLPSDRFSAERTGGSVSTLTIQRTQQEDSAVYLCASSLRTSSYNEQFFGPGTRLTVL.

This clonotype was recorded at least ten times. The CDR3 spells CSASWGETQYF. The CDR3 DNA is TGCAGTGCTAGTTGGGGGGAGACCCAGTACTTC. This chain links TRBV20-1 with TRBJ2-5; D tentatively fits TRBD1 or TRBD2 (5 bases each). Germline CDR1 reads DFQATT; CDR2 reads SNEGSKA (reference sequence). There are 11 residues in the CDR3. V was shortened by 3 bases and J by 5 bases, with 7 bases between the two germline ends.

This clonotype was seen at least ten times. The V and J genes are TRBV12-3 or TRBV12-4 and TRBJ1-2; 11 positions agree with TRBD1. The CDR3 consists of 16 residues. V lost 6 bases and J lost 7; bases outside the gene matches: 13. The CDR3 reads CASRASGTGGTVGYTF. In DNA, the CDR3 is TGTGCCAGCAGAGCTAGTGGGACAGGGGGAACGGTTGGCTACACCTTC.

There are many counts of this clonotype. The CDR3: CASSISSSSGGYGYTF. The CDR3, as DNA: TGTGCCAGTAGTATAAGTTCGAGCTCAGGGGGATATGGCTACACCTTC. V gene TRBV19 combines with J gene TRBJ1-2, with 7 bases aligning to TRBD1. V lost 2 bases to trimming and J lost 5 bases; unmatched junction nucleotides: 11. This CDR3 contains 16 residues. CDR1 is LNHDA and CDR2 is SQIVND in the germline V gene (reference sequence). Combining the CDR3 with reference TRBV19 and TRBJ1-2 gives the whole variable domain DGGITQSPKYLFRKEGQNVTLSCEQNLNHDAMYWYRQDPGQGLRLIYYSQIVNDFQKGDIAEGYSVSREKKESFPLTVTSAQKNPTAFYLCASSISSSSGGYGYTFGSGTRLTVV.

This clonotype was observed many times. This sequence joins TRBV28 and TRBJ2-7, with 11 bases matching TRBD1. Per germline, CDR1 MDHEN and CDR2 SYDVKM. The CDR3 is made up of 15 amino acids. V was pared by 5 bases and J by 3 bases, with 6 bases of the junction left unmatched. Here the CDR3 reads CASSKGQGVIYEQYF. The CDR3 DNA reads TGTGCCAGCAGTAAGGGACAGGGGGTAATCTACGAGCAGTACTTC. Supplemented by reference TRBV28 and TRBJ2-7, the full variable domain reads DVKVTQSSRYLVKRTGEKVFLECVQDMDHENMFWYRQDPGLGLRLIYFSYDVKMKEKGDIPEGYSVSREKKERFSLILESASTNQTSMYLCASSKGQGVIYEQYFGPGTRLTVT.

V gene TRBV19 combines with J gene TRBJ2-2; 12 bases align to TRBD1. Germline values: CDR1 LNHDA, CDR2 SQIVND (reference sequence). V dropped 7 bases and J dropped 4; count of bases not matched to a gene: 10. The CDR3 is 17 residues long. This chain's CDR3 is CASIGTGGSWGTGELFF. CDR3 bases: TGTGCCAGTATAGGGACAGGGGGCTCGTGGGGCACCGGGGAGCTGTTTTTT.

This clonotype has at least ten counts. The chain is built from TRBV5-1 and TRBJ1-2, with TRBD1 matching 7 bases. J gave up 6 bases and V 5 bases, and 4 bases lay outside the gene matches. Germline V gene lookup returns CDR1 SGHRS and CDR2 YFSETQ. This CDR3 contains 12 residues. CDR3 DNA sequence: TGCGCCAGCAGGACAGGGTCGGATGGCTACACCTTC. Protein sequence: CASRTGSDGYTF.

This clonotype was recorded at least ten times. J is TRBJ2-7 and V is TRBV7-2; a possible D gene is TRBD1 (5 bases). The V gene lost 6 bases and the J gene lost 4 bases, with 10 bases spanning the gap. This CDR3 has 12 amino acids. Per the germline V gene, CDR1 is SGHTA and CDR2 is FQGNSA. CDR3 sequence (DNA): TGTGCCAGCAGTTTTCAGGGTTACGAGCAGTACTTC. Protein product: CASSFQGYEQYF.

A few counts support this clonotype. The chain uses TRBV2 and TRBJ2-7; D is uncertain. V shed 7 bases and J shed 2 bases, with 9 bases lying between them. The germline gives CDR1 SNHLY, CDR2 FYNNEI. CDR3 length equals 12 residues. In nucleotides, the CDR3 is TGTGCCAGCACGGGCGCCACCTACGAGCAGTACTTC. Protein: CASTGATYEQYF.

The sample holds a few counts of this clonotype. The CDR3 loop reads CASSPNEETQYF. DNA of the CDR3: TGTGCCAGCTCACCCAACGAAGAGACCCAGTACTTC. This chain links TRBV18 with TRBJ2-5, with no clear D. The V end lost 3 bases, the J end lost 3 bases, and 5 bases lay between the germline ends. This CDR3 region has 12 residues. CDR1 KGHSH and CDR2 LQKENI come from the germline V gene.

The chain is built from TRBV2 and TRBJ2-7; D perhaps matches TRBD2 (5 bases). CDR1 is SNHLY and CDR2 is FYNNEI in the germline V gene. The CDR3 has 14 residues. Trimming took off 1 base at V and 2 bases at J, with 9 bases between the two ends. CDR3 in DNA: TGTGCCAGCAGTGAAGAGGTGGGAGCCTACGAGCAGTACTTC. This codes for CASSEEVGAYEQYF.

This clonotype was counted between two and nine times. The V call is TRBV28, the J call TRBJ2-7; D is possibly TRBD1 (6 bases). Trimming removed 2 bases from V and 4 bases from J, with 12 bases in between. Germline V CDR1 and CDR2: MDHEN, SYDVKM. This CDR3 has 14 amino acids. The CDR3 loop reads CASSLGGNLYEQYF. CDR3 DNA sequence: TGTGCCAGCAGTTTAGGGGGCAATCTATACGAGCAGTACTTC.

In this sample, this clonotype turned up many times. The DNA of the CDR3 is TGTGCCAGCAGCCAGGGACTAGCGGGAAACGAGCAGTACTTC. Translating gives CASSQGLAGNEQYF. The chain employs TRBV7-2 and TRBJ2-7, with TRBD2 matching 13 bases. Germline-derived CDR1 and CDR2 are SGHTA and FQGNSA. With V trimmed by 5 bases and J by 5 bases, 3 bases remained unmatched. The CDR3 loop spans 14 amino acids.